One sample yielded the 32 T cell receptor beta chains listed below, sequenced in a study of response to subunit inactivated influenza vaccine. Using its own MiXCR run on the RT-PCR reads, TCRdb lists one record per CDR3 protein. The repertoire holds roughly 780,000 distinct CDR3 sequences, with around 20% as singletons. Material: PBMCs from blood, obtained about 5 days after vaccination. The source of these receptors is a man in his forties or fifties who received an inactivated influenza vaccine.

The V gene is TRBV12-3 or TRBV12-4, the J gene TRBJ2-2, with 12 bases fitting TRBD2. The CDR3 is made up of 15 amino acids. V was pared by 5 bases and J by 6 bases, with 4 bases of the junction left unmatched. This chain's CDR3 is CASSRLAGAPGELFF. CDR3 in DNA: TGTGCCAGCAGTCGACTAGCGGGAGCCCCCGGGGAGCTGTTTTTT.

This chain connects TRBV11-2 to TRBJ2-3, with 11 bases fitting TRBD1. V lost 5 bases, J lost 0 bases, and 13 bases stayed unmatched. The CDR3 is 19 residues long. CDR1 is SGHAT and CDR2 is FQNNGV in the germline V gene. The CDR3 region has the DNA TGTGCCAGCAGCCGAGCACCGGGACAGGGGGTTTCTAGCACAGATACGCAGTATTTT. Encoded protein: CASSRAPGQGVSSTDTQYF.

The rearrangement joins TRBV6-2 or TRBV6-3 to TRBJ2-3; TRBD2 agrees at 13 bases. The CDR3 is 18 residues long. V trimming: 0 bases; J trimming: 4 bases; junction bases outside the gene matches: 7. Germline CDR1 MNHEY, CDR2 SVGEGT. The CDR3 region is CASSYSYGLAGAADTQYF. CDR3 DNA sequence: TGTGCCAGCAGTTACTCATATGGACTAGCGGGAGCCGCAGATACGCAGTATTTT.

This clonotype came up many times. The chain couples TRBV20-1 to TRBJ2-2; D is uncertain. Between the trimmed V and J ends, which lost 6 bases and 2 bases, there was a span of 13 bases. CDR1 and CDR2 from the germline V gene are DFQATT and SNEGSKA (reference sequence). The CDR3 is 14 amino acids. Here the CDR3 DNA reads TGCAGTGCGCAAACCCAGATCAACACCGGGGAGCTGTTTTTT. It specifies CSAQTQINTGELFF.

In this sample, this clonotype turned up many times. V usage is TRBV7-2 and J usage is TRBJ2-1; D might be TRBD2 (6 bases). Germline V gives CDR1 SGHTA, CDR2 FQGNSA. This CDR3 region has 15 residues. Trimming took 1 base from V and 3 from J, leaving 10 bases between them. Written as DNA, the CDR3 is TGTGCCAGCAGCTTAGTTGGCGGGAACTACAATGAGCAGTTCTTC. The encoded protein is CASSLVGGNYNEQFF.

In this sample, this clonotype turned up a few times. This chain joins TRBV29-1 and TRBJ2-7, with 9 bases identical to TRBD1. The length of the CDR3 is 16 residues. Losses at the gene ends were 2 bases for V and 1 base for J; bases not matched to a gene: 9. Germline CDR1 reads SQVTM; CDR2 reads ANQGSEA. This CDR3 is CSVESAGTGLSYEQYF. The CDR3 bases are TGCAGCGTTGAATCGGCCGGGACAGGGCTTTCCTACGAGCAGTACTTC.

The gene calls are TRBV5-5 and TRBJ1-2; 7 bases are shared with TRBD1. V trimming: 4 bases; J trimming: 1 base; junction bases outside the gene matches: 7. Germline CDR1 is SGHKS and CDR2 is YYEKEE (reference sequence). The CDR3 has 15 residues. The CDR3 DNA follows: TGTGCCAGCAGCCGATTCACAGGGGATAACTATGGCTACACCTTC. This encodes CASSRFTGDNYGYTF.

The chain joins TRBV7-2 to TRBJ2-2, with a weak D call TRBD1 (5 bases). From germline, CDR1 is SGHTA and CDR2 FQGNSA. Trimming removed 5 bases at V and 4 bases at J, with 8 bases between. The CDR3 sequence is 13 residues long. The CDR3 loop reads CASSTTVTGELFF. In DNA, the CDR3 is TGTGCCAGCAGCACGACAGTCACCGGGGAGCTGTTTTTT.

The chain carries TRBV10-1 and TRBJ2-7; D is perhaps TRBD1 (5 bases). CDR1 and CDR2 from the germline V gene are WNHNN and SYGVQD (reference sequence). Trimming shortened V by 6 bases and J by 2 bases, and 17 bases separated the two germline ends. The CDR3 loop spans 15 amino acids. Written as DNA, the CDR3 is TGCGCCAGCAGCGAGGATGCCGCGGACACCTACGAGCAGTACTTC. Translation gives CASSEDAADTYEQYF.

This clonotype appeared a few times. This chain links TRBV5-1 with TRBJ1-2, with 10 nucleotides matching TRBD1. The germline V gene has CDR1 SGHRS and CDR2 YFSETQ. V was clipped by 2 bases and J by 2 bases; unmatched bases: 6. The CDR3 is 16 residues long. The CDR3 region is CASSFWTGGQNYGYTF. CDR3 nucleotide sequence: TGCGCCAGCAGCTTCTGGACAGGGGGACAGAACTATGGCTACACCTTC.

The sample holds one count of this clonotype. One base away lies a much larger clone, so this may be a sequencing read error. As DNA, the CDR3 is TGTGCCTGCAGCCCGTTCGGACAGATTGAGCAGTTCTTC. Residues: CACSPFGQIEQFF. J is TRBJ2-1 and V is TRBV7-9; D might be TRBD1 (6 bases). CDR3 length: 13 residues. Germline V lookup: CDR1 SEHNR, CDR2 FQNEAQ (reference sequence).

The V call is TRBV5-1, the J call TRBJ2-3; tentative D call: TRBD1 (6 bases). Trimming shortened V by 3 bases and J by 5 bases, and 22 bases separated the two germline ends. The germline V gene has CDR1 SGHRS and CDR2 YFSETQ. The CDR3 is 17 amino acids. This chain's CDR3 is CASSYTRQVKGIDTQYF. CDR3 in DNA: TGCGCCAGCAGCTACACGAGACAGGTGAAGGGCATAGATACGCAGTATTTT.

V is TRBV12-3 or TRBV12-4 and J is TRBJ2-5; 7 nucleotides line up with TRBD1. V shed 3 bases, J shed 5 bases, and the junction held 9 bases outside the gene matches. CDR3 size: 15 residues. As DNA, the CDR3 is TGTGCCAGCAGTTTGGATGACAGGGTCTGGGAGACCCAGTACTTC. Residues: CASSLDDRVWETQYF.

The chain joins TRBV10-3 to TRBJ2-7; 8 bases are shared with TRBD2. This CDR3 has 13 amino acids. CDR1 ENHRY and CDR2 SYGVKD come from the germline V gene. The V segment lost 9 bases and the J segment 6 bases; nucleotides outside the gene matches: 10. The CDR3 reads CAIKGGTRGEQYF. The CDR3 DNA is TGTGCCATAAAAGGCGGGACTAGAGGCGAGCAGTACTTC.

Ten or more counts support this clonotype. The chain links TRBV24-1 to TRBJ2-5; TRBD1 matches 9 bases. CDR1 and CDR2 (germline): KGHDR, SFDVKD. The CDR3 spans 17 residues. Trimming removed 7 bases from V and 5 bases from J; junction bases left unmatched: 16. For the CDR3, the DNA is TGTGCCACCAGCTCCCCCGGAGGGACAGGGTCGGTGGAGACCCAGTACTTC. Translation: CATSSPGGTGSVETQYF.

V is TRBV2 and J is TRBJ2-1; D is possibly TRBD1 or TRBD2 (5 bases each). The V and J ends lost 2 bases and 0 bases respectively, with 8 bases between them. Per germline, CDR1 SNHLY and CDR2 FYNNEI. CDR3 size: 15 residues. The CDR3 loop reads CASSEWGSSYNEQFF. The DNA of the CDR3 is TGTGCCAGCAGTGAATGGGGGAGCTCCTACAATGAGCAGTTCTTC.

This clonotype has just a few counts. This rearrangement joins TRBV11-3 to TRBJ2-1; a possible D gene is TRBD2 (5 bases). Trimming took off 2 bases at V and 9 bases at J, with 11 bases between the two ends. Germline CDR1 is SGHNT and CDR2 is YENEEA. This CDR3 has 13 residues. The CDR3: CASSLLRDGEQFF. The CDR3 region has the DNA TGTGCCAGCAGCTTACTCCGGGATGGTGAGCAGTTCTTC.

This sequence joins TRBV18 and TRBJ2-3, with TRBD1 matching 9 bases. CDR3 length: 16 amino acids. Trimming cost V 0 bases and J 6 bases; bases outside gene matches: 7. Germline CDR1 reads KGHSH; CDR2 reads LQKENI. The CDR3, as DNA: TGTGCCAGCTCACCACCGAGGACAGGGGTTAGGGATACGCAGTATTTT. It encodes CASSPPRTGVRDTQYF.

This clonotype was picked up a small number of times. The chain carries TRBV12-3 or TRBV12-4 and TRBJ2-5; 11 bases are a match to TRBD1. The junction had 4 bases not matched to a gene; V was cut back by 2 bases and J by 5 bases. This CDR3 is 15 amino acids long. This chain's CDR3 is CASSLRDRGGETQYF. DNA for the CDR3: TGTGCCAGCAGTTTAAGGGACAGGGGGGGGGAGACCCAGTACTTC.

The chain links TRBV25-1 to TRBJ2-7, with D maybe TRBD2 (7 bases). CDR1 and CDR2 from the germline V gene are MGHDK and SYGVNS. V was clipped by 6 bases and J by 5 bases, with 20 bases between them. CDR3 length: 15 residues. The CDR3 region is CASRGGLRESDEQYF. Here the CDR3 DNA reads TGTGCCAGCAGAGGGGGGCTGCGGGAGTCCGACGAGCAGTACTTC.

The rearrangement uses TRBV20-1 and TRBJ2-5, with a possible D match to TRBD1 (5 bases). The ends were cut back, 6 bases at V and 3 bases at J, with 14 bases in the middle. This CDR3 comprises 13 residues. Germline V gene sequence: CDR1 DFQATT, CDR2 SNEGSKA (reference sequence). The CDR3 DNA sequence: TGCAGTGCAAACCGACAGCCTGAAGAGACCCAGTACTTC. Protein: CSANRQPEETQYF.

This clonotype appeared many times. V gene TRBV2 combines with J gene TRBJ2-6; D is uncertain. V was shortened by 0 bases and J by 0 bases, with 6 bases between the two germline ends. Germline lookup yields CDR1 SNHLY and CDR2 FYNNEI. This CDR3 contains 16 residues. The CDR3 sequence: CASSEAGNSGANVLTF. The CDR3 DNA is TGTGCCAGCAGTGAAGCGGGCAACTCTGGGGCCAACGTCCTGACTTTC.

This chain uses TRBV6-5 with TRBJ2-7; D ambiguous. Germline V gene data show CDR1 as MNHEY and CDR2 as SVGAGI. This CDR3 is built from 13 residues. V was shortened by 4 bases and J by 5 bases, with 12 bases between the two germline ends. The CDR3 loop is CASSLTVVHEQYF. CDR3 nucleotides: TGTGCCAGCAGTTTGACTGTGGTCCACGAGCAGTACTTC.

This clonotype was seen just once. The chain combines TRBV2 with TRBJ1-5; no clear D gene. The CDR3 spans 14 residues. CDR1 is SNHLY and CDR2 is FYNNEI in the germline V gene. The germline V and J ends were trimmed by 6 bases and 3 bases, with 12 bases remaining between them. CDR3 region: CASSSEWVNQPQHF. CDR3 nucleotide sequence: TGTGCCAGCAGCTCGGAGTGGGTCAATCAGCCCCAGCATTTT.

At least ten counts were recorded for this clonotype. The DNA for the CDR3 is TGTGCCAGCAGCCAGGGACCGGGACAGATTTACGAGCAGTACTTC. Encoded protein: CASSQGPGQIYEQYF. The chain links TRBV3-1 to TRBJ2-7, with 7 bases that match TRBD1. Per the germline V gene, CDR1 is LGHDT and CDR2 is YNNKEL (reference sequence). V dropped 3 bases and J dropped 4; count of bases not matched to a gene: 9. The CDR3 has 15 residues.

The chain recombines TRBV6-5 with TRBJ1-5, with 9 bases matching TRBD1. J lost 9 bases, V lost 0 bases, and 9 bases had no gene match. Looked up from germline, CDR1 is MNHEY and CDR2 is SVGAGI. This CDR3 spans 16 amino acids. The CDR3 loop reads CASSYSRDRAFPPQHF. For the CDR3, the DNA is TGTGCCAGCAGTTACTCCCGGGACAGGGCGTTTCCGCCCCAGCATTTT.

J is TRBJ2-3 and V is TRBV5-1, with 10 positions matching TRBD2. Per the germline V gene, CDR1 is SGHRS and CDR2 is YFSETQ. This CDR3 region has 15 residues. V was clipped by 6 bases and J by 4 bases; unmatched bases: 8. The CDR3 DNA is TGCGCCAGCACTCCCGGGACTAGCGAATCAGATACGCAGTATTTT. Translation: CASTPGTSESDTQYF.

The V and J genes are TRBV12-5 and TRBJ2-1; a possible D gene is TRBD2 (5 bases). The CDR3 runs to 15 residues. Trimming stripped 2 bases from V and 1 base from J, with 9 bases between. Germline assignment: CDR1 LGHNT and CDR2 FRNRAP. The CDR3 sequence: CASGLSRTSYNEQFF. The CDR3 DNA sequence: TGTGCTAGTGGTTTGTCACGGACTTCCTACAATGAGCAGTTCTTC.

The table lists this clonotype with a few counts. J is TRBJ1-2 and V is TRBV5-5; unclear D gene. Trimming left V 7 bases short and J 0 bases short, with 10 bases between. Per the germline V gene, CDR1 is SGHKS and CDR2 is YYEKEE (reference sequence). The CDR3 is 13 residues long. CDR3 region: CASFGVPNYGYTF. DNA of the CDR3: TGTGCCAGCTTCGGGGTTCCTAACTATGGCTACACCTTC.

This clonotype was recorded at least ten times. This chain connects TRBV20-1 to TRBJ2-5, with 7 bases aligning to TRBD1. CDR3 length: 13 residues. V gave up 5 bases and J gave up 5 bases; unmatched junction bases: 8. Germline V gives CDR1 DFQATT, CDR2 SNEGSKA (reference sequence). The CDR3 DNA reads TGCAGTGCTCTACAGGGGCCACAGGAGACCCAGTACTTC. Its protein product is CSALQGPQETQYF.

As DNA, the CDR3 is TGTGCCAGCAGTTACGATCCCACAGATACGCAGTATTTT. The encoded protein is CASSYDPTDTQYF. V is TRBV6-5 and J is TRBJ2-3; D ambiguous. Trimming removed 2 bases at V and 2 bases at J, with 5 bases between. CDR3 length equals 13 residues. CDR1 and CDR2 (germline): MNHEY, SVGAGI.

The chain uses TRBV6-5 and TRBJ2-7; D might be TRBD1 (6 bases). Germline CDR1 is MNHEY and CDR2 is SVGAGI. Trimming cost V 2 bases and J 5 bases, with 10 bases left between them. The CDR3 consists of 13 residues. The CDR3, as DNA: TGTGCCAGCAGTTACGTCAGGGGTAACGAGCAGTACTTC. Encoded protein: CASSYVRGNEQYF.